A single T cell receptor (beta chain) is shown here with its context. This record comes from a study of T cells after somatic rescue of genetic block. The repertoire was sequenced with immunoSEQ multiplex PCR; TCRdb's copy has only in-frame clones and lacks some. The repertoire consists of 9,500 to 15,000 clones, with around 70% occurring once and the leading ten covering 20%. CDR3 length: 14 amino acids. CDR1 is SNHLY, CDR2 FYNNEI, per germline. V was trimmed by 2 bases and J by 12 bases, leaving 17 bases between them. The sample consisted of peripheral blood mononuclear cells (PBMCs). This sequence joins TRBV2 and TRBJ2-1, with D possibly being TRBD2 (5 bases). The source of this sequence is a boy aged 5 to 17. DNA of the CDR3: TGTGCCAGCAGTGAAAAGCCTTATCCCGGAGGGCAGTTCTTC. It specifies CASSEKPYPGGQFF.